Following are 15 T cell receptor beta chains from one sample sequenced in a study of blood T cell repertoires in COVID-19. Clones were read by immunoSEQ multiplex PCR, and TCRdb kept only the in-frame ones, dropping some. The sample holds about 380,000 clones, 88% seen once. The sequenced sample consisted of PBMCs or T cells enriched from blood (not recorded which). The receptors were gathered from a woman aged 18 to 35 who had recovered from COVID-19.

The V and J genes are TRBV30 and TRBJ1-4; possible D gene TRBD1, 5 bases. The CDR3 runs 14 residues. V lost 4 bases, J lost 0 bases, and 9 bases lay in between. In germline, CDR1 is GTSNPN, CDR2 SVGIG (reference sequence). CDR3 nucleotide sequence: TGTGCCTGGAATACAGGTGCAACTAATGAAAAACTGTTTTTT. Its translation is CAWNTGATNEKLFF.

Only a few counts were recorded for this clone. The gene calls are TRBV3-1 (or the pseudogene TRBV3-2) and TRBJ1-1; 7 nucleotides line up with TRBD1. The V gene end was trimmed by 0 bases and the J gene end by 11 bases; junction bases not matched to a gene: 12. The CDR3 sequence is 15 residues long. CDR1 is LGHDT, CDR2 YNNKEL, per germline (reference sequence). DNA for the CDR3: TGTGCCAGCAGCCAAGAGGGGACAGCCTTTCCATGGGCTTTCTTT. Residues: CASSQEGTAFPWAFF.

The J gene is TRBJ2-3, the V gene TRBV7-9, with TRBD2 as a possible D gene (5 bases). The germline V gene encodes CDR1 SEHNR and CDR2 FQNEAQ (reference sequence). This CDR3 spans 14 amino acids. Trimming left V 3 bases short and J 2 bases short, with 9 bases between. The DNA of the CDR3 is TGTGCCAGCAGCTTTGGGAGAACCACAGATACGCAGTATTTT. It yields the protein CASSFGRTTDTQYF.

The rearrangement uses TRBV18 and TRBJ1-2; TRBD1 aligns across 8 bases. The CDR3 has 14 amino acids. Per the germline V gene, CDR1 is KGHSH and CDR2 is LQKENI. The V and J ends lost 3 bases and 8 bases, in that order; junction bases with no gene match: 8. Here the CDR3 DNA reads TGTGCCAGCTCACCCGTCGGGACAGGAGGAGGCTACACCTTC. Amino acids: CASSPVGTGGGYTF.

This sequence joins TRBV12-5 and TRBJ2-5; the D gene is possibly TRBD1 (6 bases). CDR3 size: 12 residues. The V end lost 5 bases, the J end lost 5 bases, and 9 bases lay between the germline ends. Germline V gene data show CDR1 as LGHNT and CDR2 as FRNRAP. The chain's CDR3 is CASGGGPETQYF. The CDR3 DNA reads TGTGCTAGTGGTGGGGGCCCGGAGACCCAGTACTTC.

CDR3 nucleotide sequence: TGTGCCAGCAGCTTCAGCGGGACACCGGATTCGGAAAAACTGTTTTTT. Translating it yields CASSFSGTPDSEKLFF. V is TRBV9 and J is TRBJ1-4, with a weak D call TRBD1 (6 bases). Trimming stripped 4 bases from V and 8 bases from J, with 21 bases between. CDR3 length: 16 amino acids. Germline CDR1 is SGDLS and CDR2 is YYNGEE.

This chain connects TRBV6-1 to TRBJ1-2; 11 positions match TRBD1. Germline trimming cut 0 bases from V and 7 bases from J; bases unmatched to any gene: 7. This CDR3 region has 16 residues. Per germline, CDR1 MNHNS and CDR2 SASEGT. The CDR3, as DNA: TGTGCCAGCAGTGAAGCGGGGGACAGGGGGGCGCGTGGCTACACCTTC. Amino acids: CASSEAGDRGARGYTF.

The V gene is TRBV28, the J gene TRBJ1-5; D uncertain. This CDR3 spans 15 amino acids. Germline loops: CDR1 MDHEN, CDR2 SYDVKM. Trimming took 2 bases from V and 9 from J, leaving 17 bases between them. Here the CDR3 DNA reads TGTGCCAGCAGTTTAGATAAATCGAACTTCTTGCCCCAGCATTTT. It encodes CASSLDKSNFLPQHF.

The chain is built from TRBV3-1 (or the pseudogene TRBV3-2) and TRBJ1-2; possibly TRBD1 for D (5 bases). The V and J ends lost 2 bases and 5 bases respectively, with 12 bases between them. Per germline, CDR1 LGHDT and CDR2 YNNKEL (reference sequence). The CDR3 extends over 14 amino acids. CDR3 nucleotides: TGTGCCAGCAGCCAAACGACAGACTTTTATGGCTACACCTTC. It encodes CASSQTTDFYGYTF.

The chain uses TRBV6-5 and TRBJ2-2; possible D gene TRBD1, 5 bases. The CDR3 runs 15 residues. V was pared by 2 bases and J by 4 bases, with 11 bases between. Germline V gene sequence: CDR1 MNHEY, CDR2 SVGAGI. As DNA, the CDR3 is TGTGCCAGCAGTTACGGCGCAGGGCCCACCGGGGAGCTGTTTTTT. It yields the protein CASSYGAGPTGELFF.

V usage is TRBV11-3 and J usage is TRBJ2-5, with D maybe TRBD1 (6 bases). The CDR3 length is 13 residues. Germline V gives CDR1 SGHNT, CDR2 YENEEA. V was shortened by 8 bases and J by 7 bases, with 17 bases between the two germline ends. CDR3 bases: TGTGCCAGCTCCAGACAGGACGGCGGGACCCAGTACTTC. This sequence encodes CASSRQDGGTQYF.

The rearrangement joins TRBV5-1 to TRBJ1-2, with 9 bases lining up with TRBD1. With 7 bases clipped from V and 14 bases from J, the junction kept 12 bases outside the gene matches. CDR1 and CDR2 from the germline V gene are SGHRS and YFSETQ. The CDR3 consists of 12 residues. The CDR3 region is CASGMGRDRATF. As DNA, the CDR3 is TGCGCCAGCGGAATGGGACGGGACAGGGCGACCTTC.

V is TRBV13 and J is TRBJ2-2; 11 bases align to TRBD2. Germline lookup yields CDR1 PRHDT and CDR2 FYEKMQ (reference sequence). The trim removed 5 bases at V and 6 bases at J, leaving 5 bases unmatched. The CDR3 is 15 amino acids. The DNA for the CDR3 is TGTGCCAGCAGCCAAACGGGACTAGCGGCCGGGGAGCTGTTTTTT. Translated: CASSQTGLAAGELFF. The full variable domain, completed using reference TRBV13 and TRBJ2-2, is AAGVIQSPRHLIKEKRETATLKCYPIPRHDTVYWYQQGPGQDPQFLISFYEKMQSDKGSIPDRFSAQQFSDYHSELNMSSLELGDSALYFCASSQTGLAAGELFFGEGSRLTVL.

The V call is TRBV7-9, the J call TRBJ1-2; 12 nucleotides agree with TRBD1. The CDR3 totals 15 residues. CDR1 SEHNR and CDR2 FQNEAQ come from the germline V gene (reference sequence). The ends lost 5 bases at V and 7 bases at J; junction bases unmatched: 8. DNA for the CDR3: TGTGCCAGCAGCACAGGGACAGGGGGCAGAGGTGGCTACACCTTC. Translation: CASSTGTGGRGGYTF. The full variable domain, with the rest looked up from reference TRBV7-9 and TRBJ1-2, is DTGVSQNPRHKITKRGQNVTFRCDPISEHNRLYWYRQTLGQGPEFLTYFQNEAQLEKSRLLSDRFSAERPKGSFSTLEIQRTEQGDSAMYLCASSTGTGGRGGYTFGSGTRLTVV.

This chain links TRBV27 with TRBJ1-6, with TRBD1 matching over 8 bases. CDR1 is MNHEY, CDR2 SMNVEV, per germline (reference sequence). The CDR3 is made up of 14 amino acids. Germline trimming cut 3 bases from V and 9 bases from J; bases unmatched to any gene: 4. The CDR3 loop reads CASSLTGDFSPLHF. The CDR3, as DNA: TGTGCCAGCAGTTTGACAGGGGATTTTTCACCCCTCCACTTT.